One sample yielded the 30 T cell receptor beta chains listed below, sequenced in a study of blood T cell repertoires in COVID-19. Clones were read by immunoSEQ multiplex PCR, and TCRdb kept only the in-frame ones, dropping some. The sample includes 90,000 to 140,000 clones, roughly 85% seen only once; the top ten take 15%. The material sequenced was peripheral blood. These receptors were taken from an elderly woman with acute or convalescent COVID-19.

CDR3 residues: CASSRRDRGNEKLFF. CDR3 nucleotide sequence: TGCGCCAGCAGCAGGCGGGACAGGGGAAATGAAAAACTGTTTTTT. The chain joins TRBV5-1 to TRBJ1-4; TRBD1 aligns across 10 bases. Germline V CDR1 and CDR2: SGHRS, YFSETQ. The CDR3 totals 15 residues. V was pared by 4 bases and J by 5 bases, with 5 bases of the junction left unmatched.

The J gene is TRBJ1-5, the V gene TRBV24-1; TRBD1 is a possible D gene (5 bases). Trimming removed 4 bases at V and 7 bases at J, with 13 bases between. This CDR3 contains 14 residues. From germline, CDR1 is KGHDR and CDR2 SFDVKD. The CDR3, as DNA: TGTGCCACCAGTGACCCGACAGAATCCCAGCCCCAGCATTTT. Translation: CATSDPTESQPQHF.

The J gene is TRBJ2-6, the V gene TRBV4-2; TRBD2 agrees at 7 bases. The CDR3 covers 20 residues. V trimming: 1 base; J trimming: 0 bases; junction bases outside the gene matches: 12. Germline V gene data show CDR1 as LGHNA and CDR2 as YNFKEQ. The chain's CDR3 is CASSQVPFGEGLSGANVLTF. The CDR3 DNA is TGTGCCAGCAGCCAAGTCCCTTTTGGGGAGGGGCTCTCTGGGGCCAACGTCCTGACTTTC.

The V gene is TRBV7-9, the J gene TRBJ2-7; 7 nucleotides align to TRBD1. Germline V gene lookup returns CDR1 SEHNR and CDR2 FQNEAQ (reference sequence). The CDR3 sequence is 15 residues long. V shed 0 bases, J shed 3 bases, and the junction held 5 bases outside the gene matches. The CDR3, as DNA: TGTGCCAGCAGCTTAGCGACAGGGCTCAACTACGAGCAGTACGTC. Translating gives CASSLATGLNYEQYV.

This clone was observed a single time. The V gene is TRBV6-5, the J gene TRBJ1-3, with a possible D match to TRBD1 (6 bases). The length of the CDR3 is 15 residues. Germline V lookup: CDR1 MNHEY, CDR2 SVGAGI. Between the trimmed V and J ends, which lost 6 bases and 0 bases, there was a span of 12 bases. CDR3 amino acids: CASSSGQFSGNTIYF. The CDR3 DNA reads TGTGCCAGCAGCTCCGGACAGTTCTCTGGAAACACCATATATTTT.

The chain couples TRBV11-3 to TRBJ2-5; TRBD2 matches 9 bases. J gave up 5 bases and V 4 bases, and 11 bases lay outside the gene matches. CDR1 and CDR2 from the germline V gene are SGHNT and YENEEA. The CDR3 sequence is 16 residues long. CDR3 sequence: CASSSGSGSSVETQYF. The CDR3 DNA is TGTGCCAGCAGCTCAGGTAGCGGGAGTAGCGTGGAGACCCAGTACTTC.

The V and J genes are TRBV11-2 and TRBJ2-4; 8 bases line up with TRBD1. The CDR3 sequence is 14 residues long. Losses at the gene ends were 5 bases for V and 8 bases for J; bases not matched to a gene: 8. Germline assignment: CDR1 SGHAT and CDR2 FQNNGV. Here the CDR3 reads CASSTNRGVDIQYF. Written as DNA, the CDR3 is TGTGCCAGCAGCACCAACAGGGGGGTGGACATTCAGTACTTC.

J is TRBJ2-6 and V is TRBV5-1; a weak D match, TRBD1 (6 bases). Germline CDR1 is SGHRS and CDR2 is YFSETQ. The CDR3 consists of 17 residues. The germline V and J ends were trimmed by 4 bases and 0 bases, with 14 bases remaining between them. CDR3 region: CASSSRDTSSGANVLTF. The CDR3 DNA sequence: TGCGCCAGCAGCAGCCGGGACACCAGCTCTGGGGCCAACGTCCTGACTTTC.

V gene TRBV2 combines with J gene TRBJ2-1, with D possibly being TRBD1 (6 bases). Trimming cost V 1 base and J 2 bases, with 9 bases left between them. Germline values: CDR1 SNHLY, CDR2 FYNNEI. The CDR3 has 15 residues. CDR3 bases: TGTGCCAGCAGTGAAGACAGGGTGGCCTACAATGAGCAGTTCTTC. Its translation is CASSEDRVAYNEQFF.

The gene calls are TRBV4-1 and TRBJ2-6, with 9 bases lining up with TRBD1. This CDR3 region has 19 residues. Per germline, CDR1 MGHRA and CDR2 YSYEKL. V gave up 1 base and J gave up 0 bases; unmatched junction bases: 7. CDR3 amino acids: CASSQGGTGTYSGANVLTF. The CDR3 region has the DNA TGCGCCAGCAGCCAAGGGGGGACAGGGACCTACTCTGGGGCCAACGTCCTGACTTTC.

The chain recombines TRBV3-1 (or the pseudogene TRBV3-2) with TRBJ1-1; TRBD1 matches 9 bases. This CDR3 contains 15 residues. Germline values: CDR1 LGHDT, CDR2 YNNKEL (reference sequence). V dropped 3 bases and J dropped 6; count of bases not matched to a gene: 8. CDR3 in amino acids: CASSHGRDREAEAFF. The CDR3 nucleotides read TGTGCCAGCAGCCATGGCCGGGACAGGGAGGCTGAAGCTTTCTTT.

On this clone itself: The same CDR3 can be traced to other DNA sequences in this sample. This chain joins TRBV19 and TRBJ1-5; D possibly corresponds to TRBD1 (5 bases). CDR1 and CDR2 from the germline V gene are LNHDA and SQIVND (reference sequence). This CDR3 is 16 amino acids long. The V end lost 1 base, the J end lost 1 base, and 11 bases lay between the germline ends. The CDR3 here is CASSIGRGYSNQPQHF. CDR3 nucleotide sequence: TGTGCCAGTAGTATAGGGAGGGGTTACAGCAATCAGCCCCAGCATTTT.

This chain connects TRBV5-1 to TRBJ1-1, with a possible D match to TRBD1 (5 bases). This CDR3 is 15 amino acids long. Per the germline V gene, CDR1 is SGHRS and CDR2 is YFSETQ. Trimming shortened V by 2 bases and J by 4 bases, and 15 bases separated the two germline ends. The CDR3 is CASSFRAQGGTEAFF. The CDR3 bases are TGCGCCAGCAGCTTCCGAGCCCAGGGAGGCACTGAAGCTTTCTTT.

Only one count was recorded for this clone. The chain carries TRBV28 and TRBJ1-1, with a possible D match to TRBD1 (5 bases). The CDR3 is 15 residues long. Germline CDR1 reads MDHEN; CDR2 reads SYDVKM. V shed 4 bases and J shed 11 bases, with 23 bases lying between them. The CDR3 reads CASSSGGPQAGEAFF. DNA of the CDR3: TGTGCCAGCAGTTCCGGAGGGCCACAGGCTGGTGAGGCTTTCTTT.

The chain employs TRBV10-1 and TRBJ2-2; a possible D gene is TRBD1 (6 bases). Germline loops: CDR1 WNHNN, CDR2 SYGVQD (reference sequence). CDR3 length: 13 residues. V was cut by 2 bases and J by 6 bases, with 7 bases left in between. The CDR3 sequence: CASSEPGAGELFF. In DNA, the CDR3 is TGCGCCAGCAGTGAGCCAGGGGCCGGGGAGCTGTTTTTT.

The chain links TRBV19 to TRBJ2-2; 12 nucleotides align to TRBD1. In germline, CDR1 is LNHDA, CDR2 SQIVND (reference sequence). The V and J ends lost 9 bases and 6 bases, in that order; junction bases with no gene match: 5. The CDR3 runs 14 residues. The CDR3 nucleotides are TGTGCCAGCCACCGGGACAGGGGGCCCGGGGAGCTGTTTTTT. This gives the protein CASHRDRGPGELFF.

CDR3 amino acids: CASSSGLETDYGYTF. CDR3 bases: TGCGCCAGCAGCTCAGGACTGGAAACGGACTATGGCTACACCTTC. The chain carries TRBV5-1 and TRBJ1-2, with unresolved D. CDR3 length: 15 residues. Germline CDR1 is SGHRS and CDR2 is YFSETQ. The V and J ends lost 3 bases and 3 bases respectively, with 15 bases between them.

The V and J genes are TRBV28 and TRBJ1-4; tentative D call: TRBD1 (5 bases). V was shortened by 7 bases and J by 5 bases, with 14 bases between the two germline ends. Germline V gene sequence: CDR1 MDHEN, CDR2 SYDVKM. The CDR3 has 14 amino acids. Written as DNA, the CDR3 is TGTGCCAGCACCTCGGGGCGGGAGAATGAAAAACTGTTTTTT. Its translation is CASTSGRENEKLFF.

The rearrangement uses TRBV15 and TRBJ1-2; TRBD1 aligns across 9 bases. This CDR3 is built from 15 residues. Germline assignment: CDR1 LNHNV and CDR2 YYDKDF (reference sequence). Unmatched junction bases numbered 10, after V lost 3 bases and J lost 8 bases. CDR3 nucleotide sequence: TGTGCCACCAGCAGCGGGACGGGACAGGGATTAGGCTACACCTTC. Translated: CATSSGTGQGLGYTF.

V and J are TRBV5-4 and TRBJ1-2; D uncertain. The V end was cut by 4 bases, the J end by 2 bases, with 9 bases between. This CDR3 region has 13 residues. Germline V gives CDR1 SGHNT, CDR2 YYREEE (reference sequence). The CDR3 sequence is CASSPDKNYGYTF. The CDR3 region has the DNA TGTGCCAGCAGCCCTGACAAGAACTATGGCTACACCTTC.

The J gene is TRBJ2-1, the V gene TRBV27, with D possibly TRBD2 on 6 matching bases. The CDR3 totals 15 residues. The V gene's germline CDR1 is MNHEY and CDR2 SMNVEV (reference sequence). Trimming took off 2 bases at V and 0 bases at J, with 8 bases between the two ends. The CDR3 DNA follows: TGTGCCAGCAGTTTAGGACTAACCTCCTACAATGAGCAGTTCTTC. It yields the protein CASSLGLTSYNEQFF.

This chain connects TRBV11-2 to TRBJ2-1, with TRBD2 matching over 11 bases. The germline gives CDR1 SGHAT, CDR2 FQNNGV. Germline trimming cut 2 bases from V and 4 bases from J; bases unmatched to any gene: 1. This CDR3 comprises 15 residues. CDR3 DNA: TGTGCCAGCAGCTTAAGACTAGCGGGATACAATGAGCAGTTCTTC. This sequence encodes CASSLRLAGYNEQFF. Drawing the rest from reference TRBV11-2 and TRBJ2-1, the complete variable domain is EAGVAQSPRYKIIEKRQSVAFWCNPISGHATLYWYQQILGQGPKLLIQFQNNGVVDDSQLPKDRFSAERLKGVDSTLKIQPAKLEDSAVYLCASSLRLAGYNEQFFGPGTRLTVL.

The gene calls are TRBV5-1 and TRBJ1-2; a weak D match, TRBD1 (5 bases). This CDR3 has 12 residues. Germline V gene data show CDR1 as SGHRS and CDR2 as YFSETQ. V was pared by 2 bases and J by 4 bases, with 6 bases between. The chain's CDR3 is CASSFDSYGYTF. The CDR3 nucleotides read TGCGCCAGCAGCTTCGACAGCTATGGCTACACCTTC. The full variable domain, completed using reference TRBV5-1 and TRBJ1-2, is KAGVTQTPRYLIKTRGQQVTLSCSPISGHRSVSWYQQTPGQGLQFLFEYFSETQRNKGNFPGRFSGRQFSNSRSEMNVSTLELGDSALYLCASSFDSYGYTFGSGTRLTVV.

This rearrangement joins TRBV7-8 to TRBJ2-1; 11 positions agree with TRBD2. Germline loops: CDR1 SGHVS, CDR2 FQNEAQ. This CDR3 has 17 residues. Losses at the gene ends were 1 base for V and 7 bases for J; bases not matched to a gene: 9. As DNA, the CDR3 is TGTGCCAGCAGCTTAGAACTAGCGGGAGCGCCTTGGAATGAGCAGTTCTTC. Residues: CASSLELAGAPWNEQFF.

In DNA, the CDR3 is TGTGCCAGCTCACAGACAGGGACTCGTGAGCAGTTCTTC. Translating it yields CASSQTGTREQFF. The V gene is TRBV18, the J gene TRBJ2-1; TRBD1 might be the D (7 bases). Trimming removed 4 bases at V and 9 bases at J, with 13 bases between. Per germline, CDR1 KGHSH and CDR2 LQKENI. CDR3 length equals 13 residues.

V and J are TRBV10-3 and TRBJ2-3, with D tentatively TRBD1 (5 bases). With 0 bases removed from V and 5 bases from J, the gap between germline ends came to 15 bases. CDR3 length: 16 amino acids. The germline CDR1 and CDR2 sequences are ENHRY and SYGVKD. CDR3 region: CAISESGQFRGDTQYF. The CDR3 DNA reads as TGTGCCATCAGTGAGTCAGGGCAGTTTAGGGGAGATACGCAGTATTTT.

V gene TRBV7-2 combines with J gene TRBJ2-7; 8 bases agree with TRBD1. The CDR3 contains 16 residues. V was clipped by 1 base and J by 6 bases; unmatched bases: 11. In germline, CDR1 is SGHTA, CDR2 FQGNSA. The CDR3 here is CASSLGGTQGAGEQYV. The CDR3 DNA sequence: TGTGCCAGCAGCTTAGGTGGCACCCAGGGGGCGGGCGAGCAGTACGTC.

J is TRBJ1-5 and V is TRBV5-8; D is unresolved. The V gene's germline CDR1 is SGHTS and CDR2 YDEGEE. V was clipped by 2 bases and J by 0 bases, with 9 bases between them. The CDR3 runs to 15 residues. The CDR3 DNA is TGTGCCAGCAGCTTTCTCGGTTTTAGCAATCAGCCCCAGCATTTT. This translates into CASSFLGFSNQPQHF.

This sequence joins TRBV14 and TRBJ2-5; tentative D call: TRBD2 (5 bases). Trimming took 1 base from V and 2 from J, leaving 14 bases between them. Germline-derived CDR1 and CDR2 are SGHDN and FVKESK. This CDR3 comprises 16 residues. In DNA form, the CDR3 reads TGTGCCAGCAGCCAAGTTTTCGGGAACTGGCAAGAGACCCAGTACTTC. It yields the protein CASSQVFGNWQETQYF.

This chain uses TRBV27 with TRBJ1-1; D remains unclear. This CDR3 comprises 13 residues. Germline values: CDR1 MNHEY, CDR2 SMNVEV (reference sequence). The V end lost 9 bases, the J end lost 4 bases, and 15 bases lay between the germline ends. The CDR3: CASSGLLGTEAFF. CDR3 coding DNA: TGTGCCAGTAGTGGGCTTTTGGGCACTGAAGCTTTCTTT.